This passage covers 8 T cell receptor beta chains from one sample sequenced in a study of long-term antiretroviral therapy in people with HIV. Researchers ran immunoSEQ v3.0 at survey level. Repertoires were generated with immunoSEQ multiplex PCR, while TCRdb's copy carries only in-frame clones and drops some. This table holds around 27,000 clones, just over 85% found once. The material was unsorted PBMCs, obtained around 4.5 years after starting antiretroviral therapy. The receptor set was obtained from a man between 25 and 39 years old with HIV.

This clone was counted once. The rearrangement joins TRBV12-1 to TRBJ1-3; no check of the table's D call, TRBD1, against the DNA was made. TRBV12-1 is assigned pseudogene status. CDR3 length: 16 amino acids. The CDR3 coding sequence is TGTGCCAGCAGCGTATCAGGGGGCGCTGAAGGAAACACCATATATTTT. It codes for CASSVSGGAEGNTIYF.

This clone was seen once. The V gene is TRBV4-2, the J gene TRBJ2-2, with a tentative D call TRBD2 (5 bases). From germline, CDR1 is LGHNA and CDR2 YNFKEQ. The CDR3 runs 16 residues. Between the trimmed V and J ends, which lost 0 bases and 4 bases, there was a span of 12 bases. The CDR3 is CASSQEVSGFTGELFF. CDR3 nucleotide sequence: TGTGCCAGCAGCCAAGAAGTGTCGGGGTTCACCGGGGAGCTGTTTTTT.

This chain joins TRBV6-6 and TRBJ2-7; the D is unclear. Germline V gene sequence: CDR1 MNHNY, CDR2 SVGAGI (reference sequence). There are 11 residues in the CDR3. The V gene lost 6 bases and the J gene lost 7 bases, with 10 bases spanning the gap. The CDR3 region is CASSHTGEQYF. DNA of the CDR3: TGTGCCAGCAGCCACACTGGGGAGCAGTACTTC.

This clone was counted once. The chain is built from TRBV4-2 and TRBJ1-4; no definite D call. Trimming removed 4 bases from V and 0 bases from J, with 12 bases in between. Germline CDR1 LGHNA, CDR2 YNFKEQ. The CDR3 length is 16 residues. The CDR3 sequence: CASSLSGITTNEKLFF. The CDR3 coding sequence is TGTGCCAGCAGCCTAAGCGGGATTACAACTAATGAAAAACTGTTTTTT.

This clone was seen more than once but under ten times. This chain uses TRBV2 with TRBJ1-2; a possible D gene is TRBD1 (5 bases). Looked up from germline, CDR1 is SNHLY and CDR2 is FYNNEI. The ends were cut back, 7 bases at V and 2 bases at J, with 11 bases in the middle. The CDR3 has 13 amino acids. This CDR3 is CASMGESNYGYTF. The CDR3 DNA is TGTGCCAGCATGGGGGAGTCAAACTATGGCTACACCTTC.

This chain connects TRBV27 to TRBJ1-1; D remains unclear. V lost 3 bases to trimming and J lost 5 bases, with 16 bases between them. CDR3 size: 15 residues. Germline V gives CDR1 MNHEY, CDR2 SMNVEV (reference sequence). DNA of the CDR3: TGTGCCAGCAGTTTCTCCCTGGTTCCGGGGACTGAAGCTTTCTTT. This encodes CASSFSLVPGTEAFF.

This rearrangement joins TRBV5-8 to TRBJ1-1, with D hard to call. Germline CDR1 SGHTS, CDR2 YDEGEE. V lost 0 bases to trimming and J lost 4 bases, with 10 bases between them. CDR3 length equals 14 residues. CDR3 in amino acids: CASSLGAGSTEAFF. The CDR3 coding sequence is TGTGCCAGCAGCTTGGGGGCAGGTTCCACTGAAGCTTTCTTT.

The V gene is TRBV4-1, the J gene TRBJ2-7, with 10 bases matching TRBD1. V shed 5 bases and J 2 bases; nucleotides not matched to a gene: 18. The CDR3 contains 19 residues. Germline CDR1 is MGHRA and CDR2 is YSYEKL. The CDR3 loop reads CASSSAGTGETASTYEQYF. The CDR3 coding sequence is TGCGCCAGCAGCTCAGCCGGGACAGGGGAAACAGCGAGCACCTACGAGCAGTACTTC.